This TCR beta chain was sequenced for a study of T cell repertoires in cytomegalovirus infection (dated by TCRdb to the late 2010s). Describing the broader study: Alongside well-studied HLA-B-restricted epitopes, the peptide stimulations were aimed at recently identified HLA-C-restricted CMV epitopes, whose presentation resists viral immunomodulation. Donor HLA type was relevant to the analysis, as public TCR beta signatures indicated carriage of CMV infection together with the matching HLA type.

Reading the germline V gene gives CDR1 SGHVS and CDR2 FQNEAQ. The CDR3 measures 15 amino acids from cysteine to phenylalanine. The DNA shown is the 45-base CDR3, in frame from base 1. V is cut back by 3 bases and J by 7 bases, with 4 bases in the junction unmatched. General study outcomes and caveats: Cumulative frequency of public TCR beta family members discriminated carriers of CMV infection plus the relevant HLA type in this cohort and an independent approximately 370-donor cohort. The ex vivo response was dominated by HLA-C-restricted CMV-specific TCR beta clonotypes, which also provided the single most frequent clonotype in two of eight donors.

This clonotype has more than one count but fewer than ten. Its cognate antigen has yet to be identified. Base qualities are not recorded, but no much larger clone differs from it by a single base. Instrument used: Illumina HiSeq 1500. TCRdb passed the public sequencing reads through fastp at Q25 and MiXCR, retaining productive beta sequences. Under each unique CDR3 protein, matching rows form one entry showing the most common genes and DNA. Counted in this sample were fewer than 850,000 distinct CDR3 sequences; approximately 32% of them appeared once. The ten largest account for roughly 14% of the sample. Per the publication, the treatment or condition label means: in vitro stimulation with specific CMV peptide epitopes to enrich CMV-specific T cells.

This TCR was recovered from a human donor in good health (CMV status not recorded). Some clones in this sample may be carry-over from other donors' samples. The specimen comprised cultured CD8+ T cells from PBMCs, sampled from culture after CMV antigen stimulation. In this chain, TRBV7-8 is recombined with TRBJ2-2; TRBD2 aligns with 11 central bases. The nucleotides read TGTGCCAGCAGCTTTAGCGGGGGGGTTAGCGGGGAGCTGTTTTTT. This translates into CASSFSGGVSGELFF.